Following are 18 T cell receptor beta chains from one sample sequenced in a study of post-analysis software for immune sequencing data. Study-wide results and limits: Patients showed TRBV5-6, TRBV5-1 and TRBV20-1 among roughly 5 TRBV segments more frequent than in controls.

Unique molecular identifiers featured in each of the TCR beta cDNA libraries. TCRdb used MiXCR to reprocess the PCR reads, holding one entry per CDR3 protein. The sample consists of approximately 260,000 distinct CDR3 sequences, 35% to 40% of them appearing once. No cognate antigen is known for these TCRs. The material sequenced was blood. These receptors were taken from a girl aged 5-17 years with multiple sclerosis.

This clonotype was recorded many times. The V gene is TRBV5-1, the J gene TRBJ2-4; D remains unclear. Germline CDR1 and CDR2: SGHRS and YFSETQ. The CDR3 runs to 11 residues. The germline V and J ends were trimmed by 3 bases and 6 bases, with 4 bases remaining between them. The CDR3 spells CASSSGNIQYF. The CDR3 bases are TGCGCCAGCAGCTCGGGAAACATTCAGTACTTC.

This clonotype turned up a few times. V usage is TRBV20-1 and J usage is TRBJ1-5; TRBD1 aligns across 8 bases. The V segment lost 3 bases and the J segment 7 bases; nucleotides outside the gene matches: 8. This CDR3 is 14 amino acids long. Germline V CDR1 and CDR2: DFQATT, SNEGSKA (reference sequence). In nucleotides, the CDR3 is TGCAGTGCTAGCCCCGGACAGGGAGAACAGCCCCAGCATTTT. As protein: CSASPGQGEQPQHF.

The CDR3 region is CSAPNGGYEKLFF. CDR3 DNA sequence: TGCAGTGCCCCAAACGGAGGTTACGAAAAACTGTTTTTT. The chain uses TRBV20-1 and TRBJ1-4, with D hard to call. Deletions cut 6 bases from V and 8 bases from J, with 16 bases between. The germline V gene has CDR1 DFQATT and CDR2 SNEGSKA (reference sequence). The CDR3 has 13 residues.

This clonotype was counted ten times or more. This rearrangement joins TRBV28 to TRBJ2-3; D is uncertain. The CDR3 runs 13 residues. Germline V gene sequence: CDR1 MDHEN, CDR2 SYDVKM. V lost 3 bases and J 6 bases, leaving 10 bases between the germline ends. CDR3 residues: CASSFPRDDTQYF. The DNA of the CDR3 is TGTGCCAGCAGTTTCCCTCGAGACGATACGCAGTATTTT.

The chain combines TRBV12-3 or TRBV12-4 with TRBJ1-1; D is uncertain. V was pared by 6 bases and J by 7 bases, with 15 bases between. This CDR3 contains 13 residues. CDR3 region: CASSFQNVVEAFF. In nucleotides, the CDR3 is TGTGCCAGCAGCTTCCAAAATGTCGTTGAAGCTTTCTTT.

On this clonotype itself: One end of the junction fails to match germline, which may point to a read error. V usage is TRBV4-2 and J usage is TRBJ2-3; tentative D call: TRBD2 (7 bases). This CDR3 contains 17 residues. CDR1 is LGHNA, CDR2 YNFKEQ, per germline. CDR3 region: CACSQAMGGASTDTQYF. CDR3 DNA: TGTGCCTGCAGCCAAGCCATGGGGGGGGCCTCCACAGATACGCAGTATTTT.

The chain couples TRBV5-6 to TRBJ1-2; TRBD1 might be the D (6 bases). Germline V gene data show CDR1 as SGHDT and CDR2 as YYEEEE. This CDR3 region has 15 residues. V was shortened by 4 bases and J by 1 base, with 14 bases between the two germline ends. The chain's CDR3 is CASSLAGALNYGYTF. Here the CDR3 DNA reads TGTGCCAGCAGCCTGGCGGGGGCTCTTAACTATGGCTACACCTTC.

This clonotype was observed many times. DNA of the CDR3: TGTGCCAGCACCCGAACCCCCTACAATGAGCAGTTCTTC. It is translated as CASTRTPYNEQFF. The rearrangement uses TRBV28 and TRBJ2-1; D is unclear. This CDR3 spans 13 amino acids. Trimming stripped 7 bases from V and 2 bases from J, with 9 bases between. Germline CDR1 reads MDHEN; CDR2 reads SYDVKM.

Notes on this clonotype: It may be a read error: a sequence one base away is much more abundant. This chain connects TRBV3-1 to TRBJ2-5, with 15 positions matching TRBD2. CDR1 LGHDT and CDR2 YNNKEL come from the germline V gene (reference sequence). CDR3 size: 16 residues. The trim removed 2 bases at V and 11 bases at J, leaving 9 bases unmatched. For the CDR3, the DNA is TGTGCCAGCAGCCAAACGGGGACTAGCGGGGGGCCTGAGCAGTACTTC. Translated: CASSQTGTSGGPEQYF.

This clonotype was seen more than once but under ten times. A much larger clone sits a single nucleotide away, making a read error possible. The chain links TRBV6-5 to TRBJ2-1, with TRBD2 as a possible D gene (6 bases). This CDR3 region has 12 residues. CDR1 is MNHEY and CDR2 is SVGAGI in the germline V gene. In nucleotides, the CDR3 is TGTGTCAGCATGACTAGTTATAATGAGCAGTTCTTC. Translating gives CVSMTSYNEQFF.

This clonotype was recorded only once. Being one base from a much bigger clone, this may be a read error. The rearrangement links TRBV29-1 to TRBJ1-4; weak D call: TRBD1 (5 bases). Germline assignment: CDR1 SQVTM and CDR2 ANQGSEA. V lost 3 bases to trimming and J lost 8 bases, with 10 bases between them. The CDR3 covers 12 residues. The chain's CDR3 is CSVDGGEEKLFF. CDR3 DNA: TGCAGCGTTGACGGAGGGGAGGAAAAACTGTTTTTT.

This clonotype came up many times. V gene TRBV20-1 combines with J gene TRBJ2-1, with a weak D call TRBD2 (5 bases). CDR1 and CDR2 from the germline V gene are DFQATT and SNEGSKA (reference sequence). CDR3 length equals 19 residues. Trimming took off 0 bases at V and 0 bases at J, with 21 bases between the two ends. CDR3 sequence reads: CSARDPGGSSWSSYNEQFF. CDR3 DNA: TGCAGTGCTAGAGACCCTGGAGGTAGCAGCTGGTCCTCCTACAATGAGCAGTTCTTC.

V is TRBV10-3 and J is TRBJ2-5; 8 nucleotides match TRBD2. The DNA matches TRBJ2-7 better at its end, which makes the J call doubtful. In germline, CDR1 is ENHRY, CDR2 SYGVKD. The CDR3 extends over 16 amino acids. CDR3 in amino acids: CAISETGGRFSYEQYF. As DNA, the CDR3 is TGTGCCATCAGTGAGACTGGCGGGAGGTTCTCCTACGAGCAGTACTTC.

The V and J genes are TRBV29-1 and TRBJ1-1, with D possibly TRBD1 on 5 matching bases. The V gene lost 5 bases and the J gene lost 6 bases, with 16 bases spanning the gap. The CDR3 totals 13 residues. The germline gives CDR1 SQVTM, CDR2 ANQGSEA. The CDR3 bases are TGCAGCGTTCAGAGGGGCGCGGGACCTGAAGCTTTCTTT. It translates to CSVQRGAGPEAFF.

A word on this clonotype: A much larger clone lies one base from this, so it may be a read error. This chain connects TRBV15 to TRBJ2-1, with TRBD2 matching 10 bases. CDR1 and CDR2 (germline): LNHNV, YYDKDF (reference sequence). The trim removed 3 bases at V and 4 bases at J, leaving 6 bases unmatched. The CDR3 runs to 16 residues. CDR3: CATSRSRAGGYNEQFF. The CDR3 DNA follows: TGTGCCACCAGCAGGTCGCGAGCGGGGGGGTACAATGAGCAGTTCTTC.

V usage is TRBV5-1 and J usage is TRBJ1-1; 8 bases agree with TRBD1. Trimming at V came to 3 bases and at J to 10 bases, leaving 11 bases not matched to a gene. The germline CDR1 and CDR2 sequences are SGHRS and YFSETQ. There are 14 residues in the CDR3. CDR3 residues: CASSYDPRGLSAFF. CDR3 DNA sequence: TGCGCCAGCAGCTACGACCCCAGGGGGCTGTCAGCTTTCTTT.

This chain joins TRBV20-1 and TRBJ1-3; possibly TRBD1 for D (6 bases). The CDR3 runs to 13 residues. The germline CDR1 and CDR2 sequences are DFQATT and SNEGSKA (reference sequence). The V end lost 6 bases, the J end lost 4 bases, and 13 bases lay between the germline ends. The chain's CDR3 is CSATTGNGNTIYF. CDR3 in DNA: TGCAGTGCAACCACAGGGAACGGAAACACCATATATTTT.

This clonotype has more than one count but fewer than ten. The J gene is TRBJ1-5, the V gene TRBV27; D gene ambiguous. The germline V gene encodes CDR1 MNHEY and CDR2 SMNVEV (reference sequence). The germline V and J ends were trimmed by 4 bases and 1 base, with 11 bases remaining between them. The CDR3 covers 15 residues. The CDR3, as DNA: TGTGCCAGCAGTTCAACTCGTTTCAGCAATCAGCCCCAGCATTTT. Translated, it gives CASSSTRFSNQPQHF.